This T cell receptor (beta chain) was documented in a study of graft-versus-host responses after intestinal transplantation. This clone was found a few times. Its antigen is unknown. This CDR3 is 15 amino acids long. The germline V gene has CDR1 MNHEY and CDR2 SMNVEV (reference sequence). Between the trimmed V and J ends, which lost 0 bases and 6 bases, there was a span of 15 bases. Repertoires were generated with immunoSEQ multiplex PCR, while TCRdb's copy carries only in-frame clones and drops some. The table includes around 100,000 clones, roughly 91% detected once. The chain is built from TRBV27 and TRBJ2-7, with D possibly being TRBD1 (6 bases). The sequenced sample was unstimulated CD4+ T cells sorted from spleen or lymph node cells, obtained before transplant. This TCR came from a human donor who was the organ donor for an intestinal transplant. CDR3 DNA: TGTGCCAGCAGTTTATCTCCGCAGGGGTGGCGCGAGCAGTACTTC. It encodes CASSLSPQGWREQYF.